Below are 2 T cell receptor beta chains sequenced from a single sample in a study of HIV-infected patients and healthy controls. Whole blood was used without fractionation, so all unsorted peripheral T cells were included. cDNA was made from 500 ng RNA using alpha and beta constant primers. Each of the alpha and beta chains got its own library through chain-specific third strand synthesis with indices. TCRdb re-analysed the 5' RACE reads in MiXCR, keeping a single row per CDR3 protein. The data contain some 17,000 distinct CDR3 sequences, under 10% of them singletons. Sequenced: blood. These receptors were taken from an adult in good health.

This clonotype is labeled as medium-sized. V gene TRBV5-1 combines with J gene TRBJ1-3; D is undetermined. Germline V gene lookup returns CDR1 SGHRS and CDR2 YFSETQ. This CDR3 contains 16 residues. V was shortened by 4 bases and J by 4 bases, with 18 bases between the two germline ends. The CDR3 nucleotides are TGCGCCAGCAGCCCGGGCTTAGGACTTCAAGGAAACACCATATATTTT. As protein: CASSPGLGLQGNTIYF.

The gene calls are TRBV29-1 and TRBJ2-3; TRBD2 might be the D (5 bases). The CDR3 sequence is 14 residues long. Germline-derived CDR1 and CDR2 are SQVTM and ANQGSEA. Trimming removed 4 bases from V and 2 bases from J, with 13 bases in between. CDR3 region: CSVGAARYTDTQYF. In nucleotides, the CDR3 is TGCAGCGTTGGAGCGGCCCGATACACAGATACGCAGTATTTT.